Listed below are T cell receptor beta chains from one sample, sequenced in a study of blood T cells in healthy people across ages. From the 5' RACE reads, TCRdb called clonotypes with MiXCR, one entry per CDR3 protein. The sample consists of about 1.7 million distinct CDR3 sequences, about 28% of them appearing once. Sequencing was performed on blood. These receptor sequences come from a woman in her twenties or thirties in good health. CDR3s include the opening cysteine and the closing phenylalanine or tryptophan. The D gene is left open where the match is weak. Expanded clones are given a class, and other clones once, few, many or no size at all.

>.|TRBV7-9|TRBJ2-7|.
TGTGCCGGCAGCTTACGGGAGTGGGATGAGCAGTACTTC
CAGSLREWDEQYF
>many|TRBV28|TRBJ2-5|.
TGTGCCAGCAGTTTATCTTCCCCTATGGAAGAGACCCAGTACTTC
CASSLSSPMEETQYF
>many|TRBV20-1|TRBJ2-3|.
TGCAGTGCCAAGAAACTGCGGACTAGCACAGATACGCAGTATTTT
CSAKKLRTSTDTQYF
>many|TRBV18|TRBJ1-2|TRBD1
TGTGCCAGCTCACCTGAGGGAGCCGGGACAGGGAATGGCTACACCTTC
CASSPEGAGTGNGYTF
>.|TRBV6-5|TRBJ1-1|TRBD1
TGTGCCAGCAGTTACGGGATCCGGGGAGGGGGCATGAACACTGAAGCTTTCTTT
CASSYGIRGGGMNTEAFF
>.|TRBV20-1|TRBJ1-1|TRBD1
TGCAGTGCTCCCCCTGGAGGGGGCTGGCCACAAAACACTGAAGCTTTCTTT
CSAPPGGGWPQNTEAFF
>.|TRBV28|TRBJ1-6|TRBD1
TGTGCCCATGGGACAGGGAGTTCACCCCTCCACTTT
CAHGTGSSPLHF
>few|TRBV29-1|TRBJ1-1|.
TGCAGCGTTGTAACGACAGCGAACACTGAAGCTTTCTTT
CSVVTTANTEAFF
>.|TRBV28|TRBJ2-7|.
TGTGCCAGCAGGCCGGGGGCGCGTGCCTACGAGCAGTACTTC
CASRPGARAYEQYF
>few|TRBV24-1|TRBJ2-1|TRBD2
TGTGCCACCAGTCCCCCCGGGGGGACCAATGAGCAGTTCTTC
CATSPPGGTNEQFF
>.|TRBV5-5|TRBJ2-4|TRBD2
TGTGCCAGCAGCTTAGCTCTAGCGGAGGGGCAAAACATTCAGTACTTC
CASSLALAEGQNIQYF
>.|TRBV9|TRBJ2-3|.
TGTGCCAGCAGCGTGTGGGGGGGCGGGGCAGATACGCAGTATTTT
CASSVWGGGADTQYF
>.|TRBV3-1|TRBJ1-5|.
TGTGCCAGCAGCCAAGGCGGAGGGTTGCGCAATCAGCCCCAGCATTTT
CASSQGGGLRNQPQHF
>.|TRBV5-1|TRBJ2-3|.
TGCGCCAGCAGCACCGGACGCTTAGATACGCAGTATTTT
CASSTGRLDTQYF
>.|TRBV12-3/TRBV12-4|TRBJ1-1|.
TGTGCCAGCAGGATAGGGGGGGACACTGAAGCTTTCTTT
CASRIGGDTEAFF
>.|TRBV6-6|TRBJ1-2|.
TGTGCCAGCAGCCCCCGACAGTTAATCGATGGCTACACCTTC
CASSPRQLIDGYTF
>.|TRBV5-1|TRBJ2-1|.
TGCGCCAGCAGCCCAAACCCTCGGGGGACGGAGGGCAATGAGCAGTTCTTC
CASSPNPRGTEGNEQFF
>.|TRBV28|TRBJ1-2|TRBD1
TGTGCCAGCAGTCTCTGGACAGGGGGGAGGTATGGCTACACCTTC
CASSLWTGGRYGYTF
>.|TRBV3-1|TRBJ2-4|TRBD2
TGTGCCAGCAGCGTCAGACTAGCGGGAGGTGATGAGCAGTACTTC
CASSVRLAGGDEQYF
>.|TRBV7-2|TRBJ2-1|TRBD2
TGTGCCAGCAGCCCCCCTCCCGGGACTAGCGGGAGTAAGGTCGATGAGCAGTTCTTC
CASSPPPGTSGSKVDEQFF
>many|TRBV6-2/TRBV6-3|TRBJ2-7|.
TGTGCCACCCTCTGGGAGATGGAGCAGTACTTC
CATLWEMEQYF
>many|TRBV9|TRBJ1-2|TRBD1
TGTGCCAGCAGCACTAGCCAGGGACAGGCAAATTATGGCTACACCTTC
CASSTSQGQANYGYTF
>.|TRBV7-9|TRBJ2-7|TRBD2
TGTGCCAGCAGCCCGCGACTAGCGGGGGCCTTCTCCTACGAGCAGTACTTC
CASSPRLAGAFSYEQYF
>many|TRBV7-9|TRBJ2-7|.
TGTGCCAGCAGCCCAGGGACACCCTCCGAGCAGTACTTC
CASSPGTPSEQYF
>.|TRBV9|TRBJ2-4|TRBD2
TGTGCCAGCAGCGAGAGGGGGTTAGCGGGGGGGTCTCATATTCAGTACTTC
CASSERGLAGGSHIQYF
>.|TRBV4-3|TRBJ2-7|.
TGCGCCAGCAGCCAAGGGTATGGCTCGAGCTCCTACGAGCAGTACTTC
CASSQGYGSSSYEQYF
>few|TRBV28|TRBJ2-3|TRBD2
TGTGCCAGCAGCAACCCCGAGCGGATCAGTGACGGTAGCGGGGGGGAGGAGGGCACAGATACGCAGTATTTT
CASSNPERISDGSGGEEGTDTQYF
>many|TRBV7-2|TRBJ2-1|.
TGTGCCAGCAGCTTGACACTAAACGAGCAGTTCTTC
CASSLTLNEQFF
>few|TRBV6-4|TRBJ1-2|.
TGTGCCAGCAGTGAGTCGGGAAAGGGGTATGGCTACACCTTC
CASSESGKGYGYTF
>few|TRBV20-1|TRBJ2-5|TRBD1
TGCAGTGCCCCGGACAGGGCTAGAGAGACCCAGTACTTC
CSAPDRARETQYF
>many|TRBV5-1|TRBJ2-7|.
TGCGCCAGCAGCCCGGCAGGGAATGACTACGAGCAGTACTTC
CASSPAGNDYEQYF
>many|TRBV29-1|TRBJ2-7|.
TGCAGCGTTGAAGGCGGCACCTACGAGCAGTACTTC
CSVEGGTYEQYF